This T cell receptor beta chain was sequenced in a study of cytomegalovirus exposure and HLA in healthy donors. The primer mix had 60 Vbeta and 13 Jbeta primers. Per the authors' pipeline: An analysis that came later counted some 81 million unique TCR beta chains, some 11 million shared. Sequencing used immunoSEQ multiplex PCR; TCRdb keeps in-frame clones, though not all of them. V and J calls plus clone size are reproduced from that table; the DNA served to infer D and trimming. The sample carries 85,000 to 100,000 clones, nearly 80% recorded once. V was clipped by 5 bases and J by 2 bases; unmatched bases: 9. Germline lookup yields CDR1 MDHEN and CDR2 SYDVKM. The CDR3 contains 16 residues.

V and J are TRBV28 and TRBJ2-1, with 7 nucleotides matching TRBD2. The sequence came from a woman in her forties in good health and CMV-seropositive. Sequenced sample: PBMCs. This chain's CDR3 is CASSPGGSGAYNEQFF. The CDR3 DNA follows: TGTGCCAGCAGTCCCGGGGGGTCTGGCGCCTACAATGAGCAGTTCTTC.